This TCR beta chain derives from a study of cytomegalovirus exposure and HLA in healthy donors (dated by TCRdb to the late 2010s). Background for the entire study: An earlier analysis of some 500 of the donors reported 250 to 300 Gb of sequence data and 100 million to 130 million unique TCR beta sequences from some 180 million T cells. To study patterns of TCR occurrence, a later analysis re-analyzed previously published TCR beta repertoires from under 750 donors and added high-resolution HLA genotyping. Genome-wide SNP genotypes for about 60% of the 666 donors were used in a later genetic analysis, which treated that subset as a discovery cohort. Alongside the repertoire data, information on donor age, sex, ethnicity and CMV serostatus was compiled. Several DR-DQ haplotypes were handled as single units for association and clustering because linkage in the cohort was strong. Across roughly 420 genotyped donors of the cohort, an average of approximately 240,000 unique TCR beta nucleotide sequences per donor were sequenced, and about a sixth of those sequences were non-productive. Around 320 gigabases of sequencing data and approximately 85 million unique TCR sequences were included in an early release covering several hundred HLA-typed donors. Using immunosequencing, the study profiled T cell repertoires from around 680 subjects and related those repertoires to cytomegalovirus serostatus. The number of typed donors differed by locus: roughly 629-640 for A, B, C, DRB1 and DQB1; 522 for DQA1; approximately 600 for DPA1; and around 470 for DPB1. The study aimed to test whether cataloging public T cell receptors could reveal signatures of past pathogen exposure. To decide whether each TCR beta V gene segment behaved as functional or pseudogenic, an earlier analysis of some 540 of the donors relied on high-throughput TCR beta sequencing. Rather than drawing on any new phenotypic data, the later analysis identified candidate immune exposures from TCR beta sequences and the way those sequences occurred across donors. HLA typing included class I and class II loci at four-digit resolution. All discovery cohort repertoires had been generated on a single sequencing platform. Along with the approximately 700-subject first cohort, a separate validation cohort of over 90 different subjects was used. The genetic ancestry cluster associated with self-reported Caucasian donors included over 65% of the roughly 400 genotyped donors. To predict cytomegalovirus infection status, the study brought together high-throughput TCR immunosequencing, statistical association of individual TCRs with disease status, and machine learning.

The cohort comprised 670 or so healthy bone marrow donors. At the time of sampling, all cohort members were nominally healthy, though unrecorded immune exposures were likely present. The donor was CMV seropositive and belonged to the group of 250 to 300 seropositive cohort members. A peripheral blood sample was provided by each donor, and peripheral blood mononuclear cells were used for TCR beta sequencing. Genomic DNA extraction from the blood cell samples was performed with the Qiagen DNeasy Blood Extraction Kit. Regarding this clone: The clone's antigen remains unknown. Base qualities are not provided; no much larger clone lies one nucleotide away.

The library was built by means of the immunoSEQ multiplex PCR assay. For the multiplex PCR, a mixture combining 60 forward primers for TCR Vbeta segments and 13 reverse primers for TCR Jbeta segments was used. The CDR3 region of rearranged TCR beta genes was amplified from genomic DNA by a multiplex PCR assay. The amplified TCR beta libraries were sequenced on the Illumina HiSeq System as 87-base-pair reads. The authors processed their data as follows. Across the 670 or so repertoires, a later analysis counted 78 million or so unique TCR beta chains, roughly 11 million of which were shared by at least two donors. Raw reads were error-corrected and collapsed into unique sequences by a nearest-neighbor algorithm in which closely related sequences were merged to remove PCR and sequencing errors. Alignment of CDR3 sequences to IMGT reference sequences was used to assign V, D and J gene segments. For a sequence to be retained, a match of at least six nucleotides was required to both a V gene segment and a J gene segment. A rearrangement counted as productive if the CDR3 had no stop codons and remained in frame with V and J, and every other rearrangement counted as non-productive. Following IMGT convention, CDR3 was defined as the stretch from the second conserved V-encoded cysteine up to the conserved J-encoded phenylalanine. The earlier analysis of about 560 of the donors excluded any sequence lacking an unambiguous match to a single V gene segment. An earlier analysis of around 600 of the donors classified V segments as functional when productive rearrangements were above 56.7% and as segregating when the standard deviation between donors was above 5%. A statistical classification framework was built to diagnose cytomegalovirus status from the catalog of TCR beta chain sequences. In a later analysis, V and J genes were assigned by comparing TCR nucleotide sequences against IMGT/GENE-DB human TR gene sequences. Using the TCRdist pipeline, a later analysis assigned CDR3 sequences along with most-parsimonious VDJ recombination scenarios. A later analysis defined each TCR beta chain by its CDR3 amino acid sequence plus V-gene family, and excluded reads lacking a unique V-gene family. To address suspected cross-contamination and a sequencing artifact, a later analysis removed around 590 highly shared, low-generation-probability nucleotide sequences. For each public chain, a later analysis derived a clonal expansion index from normalized ranks of inferred template counts within each repertoire. In a later analysis, generation probabilities were computed using a VDJ recombination model fitted to out-of-frame rearrangements, and the results were checked against IGoR. A later analysis scored TCR-TCR, TCR-HLA and TCR-CMV co-occurrence with hypergeometric tests, applying a repertoire-size bias correction to TCR pairs. In a later analysis, false discovery rates were estimated by permuting HLA or CMV assignments 20 times. In a later analysis, co-occurring TCRs were grouped using DBSCAN, with TCRdist sequence similarity added in when clustering inside HLA-allele-positive subsets. For co-occurrence clustering, repertoires with fewer than 30,000 or more than 120,000 public chains were excluded, along with 5 or 6 repertoires with anomalous nucleotide sharing. This is the immuneACCESS table as TCRdb keeps it, with only in-frame sequences that have V and J called. A part of the clones is gone; compared with another copy, unresolved V genes explain less than half, and the rest is unexplained. V and J calls and clone size follow that table, whereas D and trimming were derived from the DNA. This sample comprises about 38,000 clones, 55% to 75% of them detected only once. Around 19% of the sample is in the top ten clones.

Overall results and qualifications from the work: Most TCR sequences were seen in very few donors, while some public TCRs were found in many individuals. Because counts were too low, more than 15 rarely observed V segments, including chromosome 9 orphons, were excluded from the earlier analysis of 500 to 700 of the donors. Roughly uniform sequencing depth across donors was assumed in presence/absence analyses, although this assumption may not hold. For the cohort, immune exposure information was limited to CMV serostatus. The classifier was reported to diagnose cytomegalovirus status with high specificity and sensitivity in both the original and validation cohorts. In this cohort, only TCR beta chains were sequenced, and detectable features were limited by the absence of alpha or paired-chain data. Compared with the roughly 720-donor mean, donors in an Asian-associated ancestry cluster had fewer N-insertions in productive TCRs, according to a later genetic analysis. In vitro tests confirmed that a few of the cytomegalovirus-associated TCR beta chains recognize cytomegalovirus antigens. A later analysis found that TCR association rates varied across HLA loci, with DRB1 alleles showing the most associated TCRs and HLA-C alleles the fewest. Broadly in line with IMGT annotations, most TCR beta V segments showed up in productive rearrangements about 87% or about 30% of the time in an earlier analysis of a few hundred of the donors. A later genetic analysis associated a missense DCLRE1C variant with V-gene and J-gene trimming of TCR beta chains, and an independent cohort replicated the association. Several of the top co-occurrence clusters appeared to be linked to parvovirus B19, influenza, CMV and Epstein-Barr virus, according to a later analysis. Most CMV-associated TCR beta chains appeared to be HLA-restricted in a later analysis, and the HLA associations seemed to be driven largely by CMV exposure. It was suggested by the authors that the approach could potentially be generalized to other disease states and immunological phenotypes. At a false discovery rate of 0.05, a later analysis linked fewer than 20,000 TCR beta sequences to specific HLA alleles. A cluster of highly shared sequence variants was judged likely to be a technical artifact of the sequencing pipeline. HLA typing was unavailable for some donors at each locus, so association tests used only the typed subset. A further reported finding was that TCR beta sequences accurately predicted the HLA-A and HLA-B alleles for most subjects in the first cohort. When HLA alleles, especially DR and DQ, strongly co-occurred, TCR associations were difficult to assign to individual alleles. Compared with equally common non-associated chains, HLA-associated TCR beta chains in a later analysis were more clonally expanded and had lower generation probabilities. Correlated functional status among segregating V segments might reflect linkage disequilibrium, but an unknown experimental factor could not be ruled out. In the study, approximately 160 TCR beta chains were listed as associated with cytomegalovirus.

The sequencing input was PBMCs. The clonotype comes from a man aged 50 to 60 in good health and CMV-seropositive.

The CDR3 region has the sequence CSAGQGGSGANVLTF. DNA sequence: TGCAGCGCTGGACAGGGCGGGTCTGGGGCCAACGTCCTGACTTTC. This receptor chain uses TRBV29-1 and TRBJ2-6, with TRBD1 matching 8 junction bases. The CDR3 has 15 amino acids, counting the end cysteine and phenylalanine. The entry retains the CDR3 DNA only, 45 bases that are in frame from base 1. Reading the germline V gene gives CDR1 SQVTM and CDR2 ANQGSEA. Relative to germline, V is missing 7 bases and J is missing 1 base, with 6 bases of the junction outside any gene match.